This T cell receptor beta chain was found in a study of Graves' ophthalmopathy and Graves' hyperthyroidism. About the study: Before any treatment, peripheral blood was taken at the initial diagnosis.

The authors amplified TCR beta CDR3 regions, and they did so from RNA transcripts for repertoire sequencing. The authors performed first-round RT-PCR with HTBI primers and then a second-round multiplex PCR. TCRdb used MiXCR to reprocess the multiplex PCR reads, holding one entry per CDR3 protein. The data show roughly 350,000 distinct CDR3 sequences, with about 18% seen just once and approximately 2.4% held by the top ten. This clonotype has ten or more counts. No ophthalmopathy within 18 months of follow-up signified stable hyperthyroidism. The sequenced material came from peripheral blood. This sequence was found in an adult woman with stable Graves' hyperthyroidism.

The CDR3 coding sequence is TGTGCCAGCTCCCCCATAGGGACTAGCGGGATCTACGAGCAGTACTTC. Residues: CASSPIGTSGIYEQYF. The gene calls are TRBV28 and TRBJ2-7; 13 bases line up with TRBD2. CDR1 is MDHEN and CDR2 is SYDVKM in the germline V gene. J lost 3 bases, V lost 8 bases, and 10 bases had no gene match. The CDR3 is 16 amino acids.